This T cell receptor beta chain was identified during a study of T cell repertoires in cytomegalovirus infection. Study summary: Both a matching HLA type and CMV infection were indicated by public TCR beta signatures. Whole-study findings and limits: CMV-specific TCR beta clonotypes restricted by HLA-C were the ones dominating the ex vivo response.

Each CDR3 protein is one row after TCRdb ran MiXCR on the reads. The profile covers approximately 500,000 distinct CDR3 sequences, with about 11% appearing a single time and 10% taken by the ten largest. The CDR3 covers 14 residues. Germline V gene data show CDR1 as SGHTA and CDR2 as FQGTGA. Deletions cut 2 bases from V and 5 bases from J, with 10 bases between. There are many counts of this clonotype. The target antigen is unknown. The chain joins TRBV7-3 to TRBJ2-1; D is perhaps TRBD1 (5 bases). The clonotype was recovered from a human donor in good health (CMV status not recorded). Some clones in this sample may be carry-over from other donors' samples. The sequencing sample was made of PBMCs. CDR3 region: CASSLGRANNEQFF. CDR3 coding DNA: TGTGCCAGCAGCTTAGGCAGGGCGAACAATGAGCAGTTCTTC.